The rows below give T cell receptor beta chains drawn from one sample of a study of cytomegalovirus exposure and HLA in healthy donors. The data were produced by immunoSEQ multiplex PCR, yet TCRdb's version contains in-frame clones alone and is incomplete. The sample consists of approximately 160,000 clones, 83% of them appearing once. The sample consisted of PBMCs. The receptors were sampled from a man aged 45 to 65 in good health and CMV-seropositive. Each CDR3 is given with its conserved first and last residue. Fields, in order: J gene, D gene, CDR3 length, clone size, V gene, CDR3 protein, CDR3 DNA. D genes are given only for firm matches. Rows may omit the clone size; those that give it use once, few, many or a size class.

j_call: TRBJ2-4; d_call: TRBD2; cdr3_length: 19; clone_size: NA; v_call: TRBV19; cdr3_aa: CASSTSRLAGVASKNIQYF; cdr3_nt: TGTGCCAGTAGTACCTCCCGTCTAGCGGGAGTCGCTTCCAAAAACATTCAGTACTTC
j_call: TRBJ1-3; d_call: TRBD1; cdr3_length: 16; clone_size: NA; v_call: TRBV28; cdr3_aa: CASTLSDRGHGNTIYF; cdr3_nt: TGTGCCAGCACATTATCAGACAGGGGGCATGGAAACACCATATATTTT
j_call: TRBJ2-3; d_call: NA; cdr3_length: 15; clone_size: NA; v_call: TRBV9; cdr3_aa: CASSVVGVVTDTQYF; cdr3_nt: TGTGCCAGCAGCGTAGTGGGAGTGGTCACAGATACGCAGTATTTT
j_call: TRBJ2-7; d_call: TRBD2; cdr3_length: 17; clone_size: few; v_call: TRBV5-4; cdr3_aa: CASSLAARTSGRYEQYF; cdr3_nt: TGTGCCAGCAGCTTGGCCGCCCGGACTAGCGGGAGGTACGAGCAGTACTTC
j_call: TRBJ2-3; d_call: TRBD1; cdr3_length: 16; clone_size: few; v_call: TRBV28; cdr3_aa: CASSTRTGGIVNTQYF; cdr3_nt: TGTGCCAGCAGTACCAGGACAGGGGGTATTGTTAATACGCAGTATTTT
j_call: TRBJ1-1; d_call: TRBD1; cdr3_length: 15; clone_size: NA; v_call: TRBV4-3; cdr3_aa: CASSQETGGFTEAFF; cdr3_nt: TGCGCCAGCAGCCAAGAGACAGGGGGCTTCACTGAAGCTTTCTTT
j_call: TRBJ2-5; d_call: TRBD2; cdr3_length: 17; clone_size: NA; v_call: TRBV4-2; cdr3_aa: CASSQDPFAGGLETQYF; cdr3_nt: TGTGCCAGCAGCCAAGACCCGTTCGCGGGGGGGCTGGAGACCCAGTACTTC
j_call: TRBJ1-1; d_call: NA; cdr3_length: 14; clone_size: NA; v_call: TRBV5-1; cdr3_aa: CASSLEGWATEAFF; cdr3_nt: TGCGCCAGCAGCTTGGAAGGTTGGGCCACTGAAGCTTTCTTT
j_call: TRBJ1-2; d_call: TRBD1; cdr3_length: 14; clone_size: NA; v_call: TRBV5-1; cdr3_aa: CASSSLTGGTGYTF; cdr3_nt: TGCGCCAGCAGCTCATTGACAGGGGGCACTGGCTACACCTTC
j_call: TRBJ2-7; d_call: TRBD2; cdr3_length: 15; clone_size: NA; v_call: TRBV7-2; cdr3_aa: CASSYGGSSAYEQYF; cdr3_nt: TGTGCCAGCAGCTACGGGGGGTCGTCAGCCTACGAGCAGTACTTC
j_call: TRBJ2-3; d_call: NA; cdr3_length: 14; clone_size: few; v_call: TRBV5-1; cdr3_aa: CASSLGRSTDTQYF; cdr3_nt: TGCGCCAGCAGCTTGGGGCGGAGCACAGATACGCAGTATTTT
j_call: TRBJ1-2; d_call: NA; cdr3_length: 14; clone_size: NA; v_call: TRBV6-5; cdr3_aa: CASSYSQGFYGYTF; cdr3_nt: TGTGCCAGCAGTTACTCCCAGGGGTTCTATGGCTACACCTTC
j_call: TRBJ1-2; d_call: NA; cdr3_length: 11; clone_size: NA; v_call: TRBV6-6; cdr3_aa: CASRQSYGYTF; cdr3_nt: TGTGCCAGCAGACAGAGTTATGGCTACACCTTC
j_call: TRBJ2-1; d_call: TRBD2; cdr3_length: 15; clone_size: NA; v_call: TRBV7-3; cdr3_aa: CASSSSGGAKNEQFF; cdr3_nt: TGTGCCAGCAGCTCAAGCGGGGGGGCCAAGAATGAGCAGTTCTTC
j_call: TRBJ2-7; d_call: TRBD1; cdr3_length: 13; clone_size: NA; v_call: TRBV27; cdr3_aa: CASSYDRGGEQYF; cdr3_nt: TGTGCCAGCAGTTATGACAGGGGTGGCGAGCAGTACTTC
j_call: TRBJ1-1; d_call: NA; cdr3_length: 13; clone_size: NA; v_call: TRBV19; cdr3_aa: CASNSEFYTEAFF; cdr3_nt: TGTGCCAGTAACTCCGAGTTCTACACTGAAGCTTTCTTT
j_call: TRBJ1-2; d_call: NA; cdr3_length: 13; clone_size: once; v_call: TRBV28; cdr3_aa: CASSLDKRYGYTF; cdr3_nt: TGTGCCAGCAGTTTGGACAAACGCTATGGCTACACCTTC
j_call: TRBJ2-7; d_call: TRBD1; cdr3_length: 12; clone_size: NA; v_call: TRBV28; cdr3_aa: CASGQGPHEQYF; cdr3_nt: TGTGCCAGCGGACAGGGACCCCACGAGCAGTACTTC
j_call: TRBJ2-3; d_call: TRBD2; cdr3_length: 14; clone_size: NA; v_call: TRBV9; cdr3_aa: CASSVLAGVATQYF; cdr3_nt: TGTGCCAGCAGCGTTTTAGCGGGGGTCGCTACGCAGTATTTT
j_call: TRBJ2-7; d_call: NA; cdr3_length: 13; clone_size: NA; v_call: TRBV6-5; cdr3_aa: CASRPGTPYEQYF; cdr3_nt: TGTGCCAGCAGACCCGGGACACCATACGAGCAGTACTTC
j_call: TRBJ1-5; d_call: NA; cdr3_length: 17; clone_size: NA; v_call: TRBV28; cdr3_aa: CASSFSQGKGGNQPQHF; cdr3_nt: TGTGCCAGCAGTTTCTCTCAGGGGAAGGGTGGCAATCAGCCCCAGCATTTT
j_call: TRBJ1-1; d_call: NA; cdr3_length: 16; clone_size: NA; v_call: TRBV7-9; cdr3_aa: CSSTLEGRPVNTEAFF; cdr3_nt: TGTTCCAGCACCCTCGAGGGCCGACCGGTGAACACTGAAGCTTTCTTT
j_call: TRBJ2-5; d_call: NA; cdr3_length: 15; clone_size: once; v_call: TRBV5-8; cdr3_aa: CASLVQGLYQETQYF; cdr3_nt: TGTGCCTCCTTGGTTCAGGGCTTGTACCAAGAGACCCAGTACTTC
j_call: TRBJ1-5; d_call: NA; cdr3_length: 15; clone_size: once; v_call: TRBV5-1; cdr3_aa: CASSLGDGGNQPQHF; cdr3_nt: TGCGCCAGCAGCTTGGGAGACGGAGGCAATCAGCCCCAGCATTTT
j_call: TRBJ1-5; d_call: TRBD1; cdr3_length: 16; clone_size: NA; v_call: TRBV28; cdr3_aa: CASRSADRGDSQPQHF; cdr3_nt: TGTGCCAGCAGGTCGGCGGACAGGGGGGATTCTCAGCCCCAGCATTTT
j_call: TRBJ2-1; d_call: NA; cdr3_length: 14; clone_size: NA; v_call: TRBV6-4; cdr3_aa: CASRESAGYNEQFF; cdr3_nt: TGTGCCAGCAGAGAATCAGCGGGTTACAATGAGCAGTTCTTC
j_call: TRBJ1-6; d_call: TRBD1; cdr3_length: 12; clone_size: NA; v_call: TRBV18; cdr3_aa: CASSLGQGPLHF; cdr3_nt: TGTGCCAGCTCACTTGGACAGGGGCCCCTCCACTTT
j_call: TRBJ1-5; d_call: NA; cdr3_length: 13; clone_size: once; v_call: TRBV7-2; cdr3_aa: CASSLASGQPQHF; cdr3_nt: TGTGCCAGCAGCTTAGCGTCAGGACAGCCCCAGCATTTT
j_call: TRBJ1-2; d_call: TRBD1; cdr3_length: 15; clone_size: few; v_call: TRBV11-2; cdr3_aa: CASSLDGTGGRGYTF; cdr3_nt: TGTGCCAGCAGCTTAGATGGGACAGGGGGTCGTGGCTACACCTTC
j_call: TRBJ2-5; d_call: NA; cdr3_length: 12; clone_size: NA; v_call: TRBV29-1; cdr3_aa: CSVVPSGETQYF; cdr3_nt: TGCAGCGTTGTACCCAGCGGAGAGACCCAGTACTTC
j_call: TRBJ1-4; d_call: TRBD1; cdr3_length: 14; clone_size: NA; v_call: TRBV19; cdr3_aa: CASSIDRGREKLFF; cdr3_nt: TGTGCCAGTAGTATAGACAGGGGGCGTGAAAAACTGTTTTTT
j_call: TRBJ1-6; d_call: NA; cdr3_length: 15; clone_size: NA; v_call: TRBV6-5; cdr3_aa: CASTRSQSYNSPLHF; cdr3_nt: TGTGCCAGCACCCGGTCCCAATCCTATAATTCACCCCTCCACTTT
j_call: TRBJ2-7; d_call: NA; cdr3_length: 12; clone_size: NA; v_call: TRBV7-9; cdr3_aa: CSSGLISYEQYF; cdr3_nt: TGTTCCAGCGGACTAATCTCCTACGAGCAGTACTTC
j_call: TRBJ2-4; d_call: TRBD2; cdr3_length: 17; clone_size: NA; v_call: TRBV25-1; cdr3_aa: CASSESGTSGSLDIQYF; cdr3_nt: TGTGCCAGCAGTGAATCGGGGACTAGCGGGAGTTTGGACATTCAGTACTTC
j_call: TRBJ2-7; d_call: TRBD1; cdr3_length: 14; clone_size: NA; v_call: TRBV2; cdr3_aa: CASGRLRQGYEQYF; cdr3_nt: TGTGCCAGCGGACGACTAAGACAGGGATACGAGCAGTACTTC
j_call: TRBJ2-1; d_call: NA; cdr3_length: 15; clone_size: few; v_call: TRBV4-2; cdr3_aa: CASSQEGNRFNEQFF; cdr3_nt: TGTGCCAGCAGCCAGGAGGGAAATAGGTTCAATGAGCAGTTCTTC
j_call: TRBJ1-6; d_call: TRBD1; cdr3_length: 12; clone_size: NA; v_call: TRBV2; cdr3_aa: CASKAGQAPLHF; cdr3_nt: TGTGCCAGCAAAGCGGGACAGGCACCCCTCCACTTT
j_call: TRBJ1-6; d_call: NA; cdr3_length: 17; clone_size: NA; v_call: TRBV7-3; cdr3_aa: CASSSQGQSSYNSPLHF; cdr3_nt: TGTGCCAGCAGCTCCCAGGGGCAGTCCTCCTATAATTCACCCCTCCACTTT
j_call: TRBJ1-6; d_call: NA; cdr3_length: 16; clone_size: NA; v_call: TRBV4-1; cdr3_aa: CASSHSPQADDSPLHF; cdr3_nt: TGCGCCAGCAGCCACTCTCCGCAGGCAGATGATTCACCCCTCCACTTT
j_call: TRBJ2-3; d_call: NA; cdr3_length: 16; clone_size: NA; v_call: TRBV5-6; cdr3_aa: CASSFTSLTSTDTQYF; cdr3_nt: TGTGCCAGCAGCTTCACTAGTCTTACTAGCACAGATACGCAGTATTTT
j_call: TRBJ1-1; d_call: NA; cdr3_length: 14; clone_size: NA; v_call: TRBV30; cdr3_aa: CAWTLGAGAPEAFF; cdr3_nt: TGTGCCTGGACCCTTGGGGCAGGGGCCCCCGAAGCTTTCTTT
j_call: TRBJ2-1; d_call: TRBD2; cdr3_length: 16; clone_size: NA; v_call: TRBV4-3; cdr3_aa: CASSQDAKTSGNEQFF; cdr3_nt: TGCGCCAGCAGCCAAGATGCTAAGACTAGCGGAAATGAGCAGTTCTTC
j_call: TRBJ1-1; d_call: NA; cdr3_length: 11; clone_size: NA; v_call: TRBV2; cdr3_aa: CAVGAVTEAFF; cdr3_nt: TGTGCCGTGGGGGCAGTCACTGAAGCTTTCTTT
j_call: TRBJ1-4; d_call: TRBD1; cdr3_length: 18; clone_size: NA; v_call: TRBV7-8; cdr3_aa: CASSLALGQGWSNEKLFF; cdr3_nt: TGTGCCAGCAGCTTAGCGTTAGGACAGGGGTGGTCTAATGAAAAACTGTTTTTT
j_call: TRBJ1-1; d_call: NA; cdr3_length: 12; clone_size: NA; v_call: TRBV7-6; cdr3_aa: CASRGAGTEAFF; cdr3_nt: TGTGCCAGCCGGGGAGCTGGCACTGAAGCTTTCTTT
j_call: TRBJ2-3; d_call: TRBD2; cdr3_length: 16; clone_size: NA; v_call: TRBV5-5; cdr3_aa: CASSLPSSGNTDTQYF; cdr3_nt: TGTGCCAGCAGCTTGCCGTCTAGCGGAAACACAGATACGCAGTATTTT
j_call: TRBJ1-5; d_call: TRBD1; cdr3_length: 17; clone_size: NA; v_call: TRBV5-4; cdr3_aa: CASSRTGGTDGNQPQHF; cdr3_nt: TGTGCCAGCAGTCGGACAGGGGGCACAGATGGCAATCAGCCCCAGCATTTT
j_call: TRBJ2-4; d_call: TRBD1; cdr3_length: 13; clone_size: NA; v_call: TRBV2; cdr3_aa: CASSPRQGNIQYF; cdr3_nt: TGTGCCAGCAGTCCGAGACAGGGGAACATTCAGTACTTC
j_call: TRBJ1-4; d_call: NA; cdr3_length: 14; clone_size: NA; v_call: TRBV28; cdr3_aa: CASSLGQGIEKLFF; cdr3_nt: TGTGCCAGCAGTTTAGGTCAGGGGATCGAAAAACTGTTTTTT
j_call: TRBJ2-7; d_call: NA; cdr3_length: 13; clone_size: once; v_call: TRBV30; cdr3_aa: CAQRQPSSYEQYF; cdr3_nt: TGTGCCCAACGACAGCCGAGCTCCTACGAGCAGTACTTC